This TCR beta chain was sequenced during a study of blood T cells in healthy people across ages. Study-level points and caveats: Both naive CD4+ cell counts and diversity were greater in long-lived donors than in aged donors.

There are a few counts of this clonotype. Its target is not known. The V and J ends lost 3 bases and 5 bases, in that order; junction bases with no gene match: 3. This CDR3 is 14 amino acids long. Through a sample-barcoded 5' primer and a J-beta primer mix, a second PCR was run for roughly 6 to 11 cycles. Every molecule of cDNA carried a tag from a template-switch adaptor with 12 random nucleotides. MiXCR, applied by TCRdb to the 5' RACE reads, yields one record per CDR3 protein. The repertoire holds some 920,000 distinct CDR3 sequences, with roughly 51% as singletons. They isolated at least 6 million PBMCs from each sample.

This TCR came from a woman in her sixties or seventies in good health. The specimen was blood. The V call is TRBV12-3 or TRBV12-4, the J call TRBJ2-3; 9 bases match TRBD1. CDR3 in DNA: TGTGCCAGCAGTTTCTGGACAGGGGAAGATACGCAGTATTTT. Its translation is CASSFWTGEDTQYF.